This T cell receptor beta chain was sequenced during a study of blood T cell repertoires in COVID-19. In the study overall: Both acute and convalescent COVID-19 samples were obtained from the United States, Italy and Spain. In each case, the material was cDNA or gDNA derived from T cells, B-cell-depleted T cells, or PBMCs.

Original processing notes: Estimated nucleated cell counts came from reference gene primer amplification. Repertoires were generated with immunoSEQ multiplex PCR, while TCRdb's copy carries only in-frame clones and drops some. Clone size and V and J calls were adopted from that table, with D and trimming inferred from the DNA. The sample contains 110,000 to 150,000 clones, roughly three quarters of which appear only once. Looked up from germline, CDR1 is LGHDT and CDR2 is YNNKEL (reference sequence). V was clipped by 4 bases and J by 2 bases, with 8 bases between them. The CDR3 runs to 13 residues. The gene calls are TRBV3-1 (or the pseudogene TRBV3-2) and TRBJ1-2; the D gene is possibly TRBD1 (6 bases). Sequencing was performed on peripheral blood. This receptor was obtained from a woman aged 55 to 70 with acute or convalescent COVID-19. This chain's CDR3 is CASSLGQNYGYTF. CDR3 DNA sequence: TGTGCCAGCAGCCTTGGACAGAACTATGGCTACACCTTC.